What follows are 12 T cell receptor beta chains derived from one specimen sequenced in a study of a mutant IDH1 vaccine in newly diagnosed glioma. No cognate antigen is known for these TCRs. Clones were read by immunoSEQ multiplex PCR, and TCRdb kept only the in-frame ones, dropping some. The sample carries about 60,000 clones, 80% to 85% recorded once. The time point: week 47, end of study. Every single dose of the vaccine, 300 ug of mutant IDH1 20-mer peptide, came with topical imiquimod. This specimen consisted of PBMCs, obtained from a glioma patient whose treatment included an IDH1 peptide vaccine. Receptors were obtained from a woman aged 50 to 60 with glioma.

The chain joins TRBV7-8 to TRBJ2-5; TRBD1 is a possible D gene (6 bases). The ends were cut back, 0 bases at V and 4 bases at J, with 9 bases in the middle. Germline values: CDR1 SGHVS, CDR2 FQNEAQ. The CDR3 is 14 residues long. The CDR3 reads CASSLARGSETQYF. DNA of the CDR3: TGTGCCAGCAGCTTAGCAAGGGGGTCAGAGACCCAGTACTTC.

This chain's CDR3 is CASSEDLTLPIEAFF. CDR3 coding DNA: TGTGCCAGCAGTGAGGACCTTACCTTACCTATTGAAGCTTTCTTT. This rearrangement joins TRBV6-1 to TRBJ1-1; D gene uncertain. V was cut by 3 bases and J by 7 bases, with 18 bases left in between. The CDR3 is 15 residues long. Germline CDR1 is MNHNS and CDR2 is SASEGT.

The chain recombines TRBV5-1 with TRBJ2-7; D might be TRBD2 (5 bases). Looked up from germline, CDR1 is SGHRS and CDR2 is YFSETQ. The CDR3 runs to 15 residues. The ends were cut back, 0 bases at V and 2 bases at J, with 12 bases in the middle. The CDR3 DNA is TGCGCCAGCAGCTTGGTGGCAGGACTGACCTACGAGCAGTACTTC. Protein sequence: CASSLVAGLTYEQYF.

The chain couples TRBV18 to TRBJ2-3; D not resolved. CDR1 and CDR2 (germline): KGHSH, LQKENI. CDR3 size: 12 residues. V lost 2 bases and J lost 3, with 3 bases in between. The CDR3 DNA reads TGTGCCAGCTCACCAAGTACAGATACGCAGTATTTT. Protein product: CASSPSTDTQYF.

This chain links TRBV27 with TRBJ2-7; the D gene is possibly TRBD2 (7 bases). Germline V gene data show CDR1 as MNHEY and CDR2 as SMNVEV (reference sequence). V gave up 7 bases and J gave up 3 bases, with 13 bases separating them. The CDR3 spans 13 residues. The CDR3 spells CASKGGGHYEQYF. CDR3 DNA sequence: TGTGCCAGCAAGGGGGGGGGCCACTACGAGCAGTACTTC.

The chain is built from TRBV6-1 and TRBJ2-1; TRBD2 matches 9 bases. Germline V gives CDR1 MNHNS, CDR2 SASEGT. The junction had 4 bases not matched to a gene; V was cut back by 6 bases and J by 7 bases. The CDR3 contains 13 residues. CDR3 nucleotide sequence: TGTGCCAGCAGGGCGGGGGGGTGGAATGAGCAGTTCTTC. Translating it yields CASRAGGWNEQFF.

This clone was detected only a few times. The chain links TRBV6-6 to TRBJ1-5; D perhaps matches TRBD1 (5 bases). The length of the CDR3 is 14 residues. Trimming removed 6 bases from V and 6 bases from J, with 15 bases in between. Germline loops: CDR1 MNHNY, CDR2 SVGAGI (reference sequence). The CDR3 reads CASSRDVEVQPQHF. CDR3 DNA: TGTGCCAGCAGCCGGGACGTGGAGGTTCAGCCCCAGCATTTT.

The chain combines TRBV4-3 with TRBJ1-2; D perhaps matches TRBD1 (6 bases). The V end lost 0 bases, the J end lost 13 bases, and 27 bases lay between the germline ends. Germline-derived CDR1 and CDR2 are LGHNA and YSLEER. The CDR3 extends over 17 amino acids. Here the CDR3 reads CASSQEGGRGLESAATF. CDR3 in DNA: TGCGCCAGCAGCCAAGAAGGGGGGCGAGGGCTGGAGTCAGCAGCCACCTTC.

The genes are TRBV30 and TRBJ1-2; D possibly corresponds to TRBD1 (6 bases). The ends were cut back, 0 bases at V and 0 bases at J, with 8 bases in the middle. CDR1 is GTSNPN and CDR2 is SVGIG in the germline V gene (reference sequence). The CDR3 sequence is 14 residues long. Here the CDR3 reads CAWSVQGPNYGYTF. In DNA, the CDR3 is TGTGCCTGGAGTGTACAGGGCCCTAACTATGGCTACACCTTC. Using reference TRBV30 and TRBJ1-2 for the parts outside the CDR3, the full variable domain is SQTIHQWPATLVQPVGSPLSLECTVEGTSNPNLYWYRQAAGRGLQLLFYSVGIGQISSEVPQNLSASRPQDRQFILSSKKLLLSDSGFYLCAWSVQGPNYGYTFGSGTRLTVV.

V and J are TRBV4-1 and TRBJ2-1; D not certain. Deletions cut 0 bases from V and 6 bases from J, with 6 bases between. From germline, CDR1 is MGHRA and CDR2 YSYEKL. This CDR3 has 13 amino acids. The CDR3 reads CASSQDHGNEQFF. CDR3 DNA: TGCGCCAGCAGCCAAGATCACGGCAATGAGCAGTTCTTC.

V and J are TRBV10-3 and TRBJ2-1; TRBD1 agrees at 12 bases. Unmatched junction bases numbered 7, after V lost 5 bases and J lost 8 bases. CDR3 size: 15 residues. Germline V gene lookup returns CDR1 ENHRY and CDR2 SYGVKD. CDR3 sequence: CAISPSGTGGYEQFF. Here the CDR3 DNA reads TGTGCCATCAGTCCCTCCGGGACAGGGGGCTATGAGCAGTTCTTC.

V gene TRBV7-6 combines with J gene TRBJ1-6; 8 nucleotides match TRBD1. The CDR3 runs to 15 residues. Trimming at V came to 5 bases and at J to 7 bases, leaving 7 bases not matched to a gene. From germline, CDR1 is SGHVS and CDR2 FNYEAQ. CDR3 DNA: TGTGCCAGCAGCCCAAGGACAGGGCCGAATTCACCCCTCCACTTT. It specifies CASSPRTGPNSPLHF.